In its sample, the clone carrying this T cell receptor (beta chain) was seen a few times. Per the original data handling: Nucleated cell number was recorded as an estimate derived from reference gene primer amplification. Produced via immunoSEQ multiplex PCR; TCRdb's table is partial and in-frame only. V and J calls and clone size are copied from that table; D and trimming were computed from the DNA. The table lists tens of thousands of clones, around nine tenths of them singletons. The CDR3 is made up of 16 amino acids. Germline values: CDR1 LNHNV, CDR2 YYDKDF (reference sequence). With 6 bases removed from V and 1 base from J, the gap between germline ends came to 15 bases. The data are from a study of blood T cell repertoires in COVID-19. Study overall: The cDNA or gDNA used as material had been derived from T cells, B-cell-depleted T cells, or PBMCs.

This rearrangement joins TRBV15 to TRBJ2-2; maybe TRBD1 (5 bases). Sequencing was done on a sample of peripheral blood. The receptor's source is a man aged 60-69 years with acute or convalescent COVID-19. The CDR3, as DNA: TGTGCCACCAGTCCCCAGGTGGACAAGAACACCGGGGAGCTGTTTTTT. It yields the protein CATSPQVDKNTGELFF. Filled out from reference TRBV15 and TRBJ2-2, the complete variable domain reads DAMVIQNPRYQVTQFGKPVTLSCSQTLNHNVMYWYQQKSSQAPKLLFHYYDKDFNNEADTPDNFQSRRPNTSFCFLDIRSPGLGDTAMYLCATSPQVDKNTGELFFGEGSRLTVL.